These 21 T cell receptor beta chains came from one sample sequenced in a study of blood T cell repertoires in COVID-19. Here immunoSEQ multiplex PCR was the method, and the copy in TCRdb shows in-frame clones only, minus some. The sample records 170,000 or so clones, 88% being singletons. Source material: PBMCs or T cells enriched from blood (not recorded which). These receptors were taken from a woman between 50 and 59 years old who had recovered from COVID-19.

The CDR3 nucleotides are TGTGCCAGCCGGGACAGCGGTCTGGCGAAAAACATTCAGTACTTC. This encodes CASRDSGLAKNIQYF. V and J are TRBV10-3 and TRBJ2-4; 7 bases line up with TRBD1. The CDR3 runs to 15 residues. V gave up 10 bases and J gave up 4 bases; unmatched junction bases: 13. CDR1 is ENHRY and CDR2 is SYGVKD in the germline V gene.

This clone was picked up a small number of times. This rearrangement joins TRBV6-5 to TRBJ1-6; D is possibly TRBD1 (5 bases). The V gene lost 6 bases and the J gene lost 5 bases, with 11 bases spanning the gap. CDR1 is MNHEY and CDR2 is SVGAGI in the germline V gene. The CDR3 runs to 14 residues. CDR3 sequence (DNA): TGTGCCAGCAGCAGGGTCGCGGATAATTCACCCCTCCACTTT. It codes for CASSRVADNSPLHF.

V is TRBV7-2 and J is TRBJ1-4, with no clear D. Trimming removed 1 base at V and 7 bases at J, with 13 bases between. CDR1 is SGHTA and CDR2 is FQGNSA in the germline V gene. This CDR3 contains 15 residues. CDR3 protein: CASSLGGGLAEKLFF. CDR3 bases: TGTGCCAGCAGCTTAGGGGGAGGGTTGGCTGAAAAACTGTTTTTT.

J is TRBJ1-6 and V is TRBV19; 8 bases are a match to TRBD1. Per germline, CDR1 LNHDA and CDR2 SQIVND (reference sequence). This CDR3 region has 15 residues. V lost 4 bases, J lost 8 bases, and 7 bases stayed unmatched. The DNA for the CDR3 is TGTGCCAGTAGTAGGGCAGGGGGCACGGATTCACCCCTCCACTTT. Translated, it gives CASSRAGGTDSPLHF.

The chain employs TRBV6-2 or TRBV6-3 and TRBJ1-2, with TRBD1 matching 8 bases. This CDR3 is built from 16 residues. V lost 0 bases to trimming and J lost 2 bases; unmatched junction nucleotides: 5. Germline CDR1 and CDR2: MNHEY and SVGEGT. The CDR3 DNA is TGTGCCAGCAGTTACTCGGACAGGACAGGGAACTATGGCTACACCTTC. It is translated as CASSYSDRTGNYGYTF.

The V and J genes are TRBV27 and TRBJ1-5; 7 positions agree with TRBD1. The CDR3 extends over 14 amino acids. In germline, CDR1 is MNHEY, CDR2 SMNVEV (reference sequence). V shed 5 bases and J 4 bases; nucleotides not matched to a gene: 5. CDR3 residues: CASSAGTENQPQHF. DNA for the CDR3: TGTGCCAGCAGTGCCGGGACAGAGAATCAGCCCCAGCATTTT.

The chain links TRBV19 to TRBJ1-2; D may be TRBD1 (6 bases). This CDR3 has 14 amino acids. Trimming removed 6 bases at V and 0 bases at J, with 11 bases between. Germline V CDR1 and CDR2: LNHDA, SQIVND (reference sequence). The CDR3 nucleotides are TGTGCCAGTAGGCGAGGGGGTTCTAACTATGGCTACACCTTC. This encodes CASRRGGSNYGYTF.

The CDR3 coding sequence is TGTGCCAGCAGTCAGGACAGGGGCGGGCAGCCCCAGCATTTT. Amino acid sequence: CASSQDRGGQPQHF. The chain joins TRBV27 to TRBJ1-5; 9 bases match TRBD1. Trimming cost V 5 bases and J 7 bases; bases outside gene matches: 6. The CDR3 has 14 amino acids. Per germline, CDR1 MNHEY and CDR2 SMNVEV (reference sequence).

This clone was seen just once. The chain combines TRBV5-1 with TRBJ1-6; D unclear. The length of the CDR3 is 17 residues. Germline values: CDR1 SGHRS, CDR2 YFSETQ. V was pared by 0 bases and J by 9 bases, with 19 bases between. CDR3: CASSLAAGAFESSPLHF. Here the CDR3 DNA reads TGCGCCAGCAGCTTGGCCGCAGGCGCGTTTGAGAGTTCACCCCTCCACTTT. The full variable domain, rest sourced from reference TRBV5-1 and TRBJ1-6, is KAGVTQTPRYLIKTRGQQVTLSCSPISGHRSVSWYQQTPGQGLQFLFEYFSETQRNKGNFPGRFSGRQFSNSRSEMNVSTLELGDSALYLCASSLAAGAFESSPLHFGNGTRLTVT.

V is TRBV6-2 or TRBV6-3 and J is TRBJ1-1; TRBD1 aligns across 7 bases. Germline trimming cut 1 base from V and 8 bases from J; bases unmatched to any gene: 10. The CDR3 covers 15 residues. Per the germline V gene, CDR1 is MNHEY and CDR2 is SVGEGT. This CDR3 reads CASSYWGQLAGEAFF. The CDR3 DNA sequence: TGTGCCAGCAGTTACTGGGGACAGTTGGCCGGGGAAGCTTTCTTT.

The chain employs TRBV19 and TRBJ2-2; 7 bases agree with TRBD2. CDR3 length equals 16 residues. Trimming at V came to 3 bases and at J to 6 bases, leaving 10 bases not matched to a gene. Germline V gives CDR1 LNHDA, CDR2 SQIVND (reference sequence). The CDR3 nucleotides are TGTGCCAGTAGTATTGGGGGAGGGACCATAGCCGGGGAGCTGTTTTTT. Encoded protein: CASSIGGGTIAGELFF. The entire variable domain, with the rest obtained from reference TRBV19 and TRBJ2-2, is as follows: DGGITQSPKYLFRKEGQNVTLSCEQNLNHDAMYWYRQDPGQGLRLIYYSQIVNDFQKGDIAEGYSVSREKKESFPLTVTSAQKNPTAFYLCASSIGGGTIAGELFFGEGSRLTVL.

This sequence joins TRBV25-1 and TRBJ2-5; tentative D call: TRBD1 (5 bases). Germline V gene data show CDR1 as MGHDK and CDR2 as SYGVNS. The CDR3 consists of 13 residues. Trimming stripped 3 bases from V and 3 bases from J, with 8 bases between. In DNA form, the CDR3 reads TGTGCCAGCAGTGATAGGGGTAAAGAGACCCAGTACTTC. It encodes CASSDRGKETQYF.

V usage is TRBV18 and J usage is TRBJ2-2; 7 bases are a match to TRBD2. The V segment lost 2 bases and the J segment 4 bases; nucleotides outside the gene matches: 7. The CDR3 has 16 residues. Germline V CDR1 and CDR2: KGHSH, LQKENI. This CDR3 is CASSPRPGGGTGELFF. CDR3 in DNA: TGTGCCAGCTCACCAAGACCGGGGGGAGGCACCGGGGAGCTGTTTTTT.

The rearrangement joins TRBV10-3 to TRBJ2-6; 9 nucleotides match TRBD2. Germline CDR1 ENHRY, CDR2 SYGVKD. This CDR3 is built from 18 residues. V was clipped by 4 bases and J by 0 bases; unmatched bases: 7. In nucleotides, the CDR3 is TGTGCCATCAGTGGAAGCGGGGGGTCTTCCTCTGGGGCCAACGTCCTGACTTTC. Its protein is CAISGSGGSSSGANVLTF.

The genes are TRBV19 and TRBJ1-1; perhaps TRBD1 as D (5 bases). Germline loops: CDR1 LNHDA, CDR2 SQIVND (reference sequence). The ends were cut back, 7 bases at V and 2 bases at J, with 17 bases in the middle. The CDR3 is 15 residues long. CDR3 sequence (DNA): TGTGCCAGTACCCCGACCCAGACAGCAAACACTGAAGCTTTCTTT. Translated: CASTPTQTANTEAFF.

The V gene is TRBV6-5, the J gene TRBJ1-4; D remains ambiguous. CDR1 and CDR2 (germline): MNHEY, SVGAGI. Trimming took off 6 bases at V and 5 bases at J, with 16 bases between the two ends. This CDR3 is 15 amino acids long. The CDR3 region has the DNA TGTGCCAGCAGGGACTCCCGGGTCCTCAATGAAAAACTGTTTTTT. Its translation: CASRDSRVLNEKLFF.

This clone is a singleton in its sample. The chain joins TRBV5-1 to TRBJ1-5, with 12 bases lining up with TRBD1. Germline assignment: CDR1 SGHRS and CDR2 YFSETQ. Trimming at V came to 0 bases and at J to 8 bases, leaving 3 bases not matched to a gene. The CDR3 spans 15 residues. CDR3 nucleotides: TGCGCCAGCAGCTTGGAAGGGACAGGGGGCGAGCCCCAGCATTTT. Its protein is CASSLEGTGGEPQHF.

The gene calls are TRBV4-1 and TRBJ2-5; 8 nucleotides align to TRBD2. The germline CDR1 and CDR2 sequences are MGHRA and YSYEKL. The CDR3 is 20 amino acids. The V and J ends lost 4 bases and 3 bases, in that order; junction bases with no gene match: 22. CDR3 sequence: CASSLPLSVGGGPSKETQYF. For the CDR3, the DNA is TGCGCCAGCAGCCTACCTCTAAGTGTAGGCGGGGGGCCCTCAAAAGAGACCCAGTACTTC.

This clone appeared once. The chain carries TRBV6-5 and TRBJ2-7; D might be TRBD2 (6 bases). The CDR3 has 13 amino acids. V was shortened by 2 bases and J by 6 bases, with 11 bases between the two germline ends. The germline V gene encodes CDR1 MNHEY and CDR2 SVGAGI. The CDR3 coding sequence is TGTGCCAGCAGTTACGGCGGGGTTCCCGAGCAGTACTTC. Its translation is CASSYGGVPEQYF.

The CDR3 region has the DNA TGTGCCAGCGCCACAAATGAAAAACTGTTTTTT. This codes for CASATNEKLFF. This chain joins TRBV6-5 and TRBJ1-4; D remains ambiguous. Germline CDR1 reads MNHEY; CDR2 reads SVGAGI. The CDR3 is 11 amino acids. Trimming removed 8 bases at V and 5 bases at J, with 6 bases between.

This chain links TRBV6-2 or TRBV6-3 with TRBJ2-7, with D possibly TRBD2 on 6 matching bases. The CDR3 runs 14 residues. V lost 6 bases and J lost 2, with 14 bases in between. CDR1 is MNHEY and CDR2 is SVGEGT in the germline V gene. Here the CDR3 reads CASSSLWGAYEQYF. The CDR3 DNA reads TGTGCCAGCAGCTCCCTGTGGGGGGCCTACGAGCAGTACTTC.